This T cell receptor beta chain is drawn from a study of T cell responses to AZD1222 COVID-19 vaccine. Notes on the study in general: White British ancestry dominated among donors, who included more females, and clonal diversity was possibly underestimated. Only after the peak T cell response were repertoires sampled.

This clone has only one observation. Its specificity is not known. There are 14 residues in the CDR3. From germline, CDR1 is SGHTA and CDR2 FQGNSA. Trimming cost V 3 bases and J 4 bases, with 12 bases left between them. TCRdb's copy holds only in-frame clones and misses some; the assay was immunoSEQ multiplex PCR. Of roughly 180,000 clones in the sample, about nine tenths are singletons; the top ten hold around 1.8%. The sequence was collected from an adult in good health. Specimen: peripheral blood, collected on day 0 of AZD1222 vaccination. The chain couples TRBV7-2 to TRBJ1-2; D perhaps matches TRBD1 (5 bases). The CDR3 DNA sequence: TGTGCCAGCAGCTTCTTGGAGGGGATCTATGGCTACACCTTC. It yields the protein CASSFLEGIYGYTF.